This T cell receptor beta chain was profiled in a study of OX40 agonist ivuxolimab in advanced cancers. In the study overall: Ivuxolimab was a fully human IgG2 agonistic monoclonal antibody targeting the costimulatory receptor OX40 (CD134). The paper describes the monotherapy dose-escalation part (N ≈ 50 patients) of the phase I trial of ivuxolimab. Of the roughly 51 patients in dose escalation, around 20 had hepatocellular carcinoma, around 15 had melanoma, 9 had renal cell carcinoma and 9 had head and neck cancer. In the dose-escalation cohort, 70% to 85% of patients were male, and the mean age was 60 years with a range of roughly 20 to 85. Partial responses occurred in three dose-escalation patients: two with cutaneous melanoma and one with hepatocellular carcinoma. Intravenous ivuxolimab was administered to patients every 2 weeks at six dose levels: 0.01, 0.1, 0.3, 1.5, 3 and 10 mg/kg. The purpose of peripheral TCRbeta sequencing was to test whether ivuxolimab changed TCR sequence diversity and led to clonal T-cell expansion. Prior anti-PD-1, anti-PD-L1 or anti-CTLA-4 therapy was permitted, and checkpoint inhibitors had been received by about 36% of dose-escalation patients.

About this clone: Its antigen specificity is not known. The input lacks base qualities; no much larger clone sits a single base away.

Genomic DNA was extracted from sorted cells for sequencing of the TCRbeta CDR3 region. TCRbeta CDR3 regions were sequenced using the immunoSEQ Assay. Entries here come from immuneACCESS through TCRdb and include only in-frame sequences with V and J called. Some clones fail to appear in such tables; in the studies checked, an unresolved V gene covers under half of the shortfall, and the cause of the remainder is unknown. The sample contains fewer than 6,500 clones, around 68% of them found a single time. The ten largest make up about 40% of the sample. Patients with a history of autoimmune disease or receiving systemic immunosuppression were excluded from the trial. In every dose cohort, peripheral blood was drawn for TCR sequencing at baseline, cycle 4 day 1, and cycle 7 day 1. The samples were drawn from a first-in-human, open-label, multicenter phase I dose-escalation trial of ivuxolimab. Adults with locally advanced or metastatic melanoma, renal cell, hepatocellular, or head and neck squamous cell carcinoma were enrolled in the trial. Before TCR sequencing, CD4+ T cells and CD8+ T cells from peripheral blood were sorted into separate populations.

Beyond this particular receptor, the publication reports: Which antigens the clonally expanded peripheral T cells were specific for was not determined. At doses from 0.1 to 3.0 mg/kg, clonal expansion was seen in both CD4+ and CD8+ blood T cells between baseline and week 6. After ivuxolimab, more expanded clones were found on average in CD8+ T cells than in CD4+ T cells. In the 0.1-3.0 mg/kg groups, partial responders had among the lowest normalized peripheral clonal expansion, particularly in CD8+ T cells. Low levels of normalized T-cell clonal expansion were also seen in some patients who did not respond.

Trimming at the junction amounts to 4 bases on V and 4 bases on J, and the germline ends lie 4 bases apart. CDR1 and CDR2 (MNHEY, SVGAGI) derive from the germline V gene. The CDR3 runs 12 residues from the cysteine to the phenylalanine. Kept here is only the CDR3 DNA, which spans 36 bases and is read in frame from base 1. The clonotype was recovered from an adult with an advanced solid tumor such as melanoma, head and neck, liver or kidney cancer. Sequencing was performed on CD4+ or CD8+ T cells sorted from blood, taken in a trial of the OX40 agonist ivuxolimab. Here the chain combines TRBV6-5 and TRBJ2-2; a confident D gene designation cannot be given. The encoded CDR3 is CASSLLTGELFF. The DNA reads as follows: TGTGCCAGCAGTTTGCTCACCGGGGAGCTGTTTTTT.